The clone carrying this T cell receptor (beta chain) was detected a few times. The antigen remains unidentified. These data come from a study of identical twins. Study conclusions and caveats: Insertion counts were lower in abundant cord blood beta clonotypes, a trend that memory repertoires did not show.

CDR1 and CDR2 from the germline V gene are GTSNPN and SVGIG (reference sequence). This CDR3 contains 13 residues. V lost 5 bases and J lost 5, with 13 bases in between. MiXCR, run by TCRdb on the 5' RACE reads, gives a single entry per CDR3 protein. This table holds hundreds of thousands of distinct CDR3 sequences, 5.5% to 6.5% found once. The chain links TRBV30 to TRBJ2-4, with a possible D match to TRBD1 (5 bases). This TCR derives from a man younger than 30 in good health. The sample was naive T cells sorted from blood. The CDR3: CAWRQDTENIQYF. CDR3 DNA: TGTGCCTGGCGGCAGGACACTGAAAACATTCAGTACTTC.